This T cell receptor beta chain was captured by sequencing in a study of CD8 T cells in ankylosing spondylitis. Trimming pared 3 bases from V and 1 base from J, leaving 11 bases between. Germline lookup yields CDR1 SNHLY and CDR2 FYNNEI. This CDR3 is built from 15 residues. Study conclusions and caveats: Significant enrichment of disease-linked clones was reported in matched ankylosing spondylitis synovial fluid. Ankylosing spondylitis blood appeared to carry a characteristic TCR beta motif of several highly homologous variants. Disease-linked clones proved CD8+ and comparatively uncommon in peripheral blood.

This clonotype showed up just a few times. The antigen remains undetermined. For TCR beta, libraries came from quantitative 5'-RACE with molecular barcodes. One entry per CDR3 protein results from TCRdb running MiXCR on the 5' RACE reads. The sample lists fewer than 400,000 distinct CDR3 sequences, roughly 14% occurring once. The source of this sequence is a male donor with ankylosing spondylitis or in good health (not recorded which). V gene TRBV2 combines with J gene TRBJ2-3; tentatively, D is TRBD1 (6 bases). Sequencing used blood, either unsorted or a sorted T cell fraction (not recorded which). The CDR3 here is CASSDRGPGTDTQYF. CDR3 DNA: TGTGCCAGCAGTGACAGGGGCCCTGGCACAGATACGCAGTATTTT. The full variable domain, rest sourced from reference TRBV2 and TRBJ2-3, is EPEVTQTPSHQVTQMGQEVILRCVPISNHLYFYWYRQILGQKVEFLVSFYNNEISEKSEIFDDQFSVERPDGSNFTLKIRSTKLEDSAMYFCASSDRGPGTDTQYFGPGTRLTVL.